One sample yielded the 30 T cell receptor beta chains listed below, sequenced in a study of OX40 agonist ivuxolimab in advanced cancers. Sequenced by immunoSEQ multiplex PCR; TCRdb stores in-frame clones only, minus some. The sample has roughly 55,000 clones, over 70% seen once; the top ten hold roughly 4.5%. The sequencing used CD4+ or CD8+ T cells sorted from blood, collected in a trial of the OX40 agonist ivuxolimab. The receptors come from an adult with an advanced solid tumor such as melanoma, head and neck, liver or kidney cancer.

The V call is TRBV18, the J call TRBJ1-5; D unresolved. The CDR3 has 14 amino acids. Trimming cost V 1 base and J 6 bases, with 10 bases left between them. Germline CDR1 KGHSH, CDR2 LQKENI. In nucleotides, the CDR3 is TGTGCCAGCTCACCACTCTTAGGCGGTCAGCCCCAGCATTTT. Protein product: CASSPLLGGQPQHF. The whole variable domain, remainder taken from reference TRBV18 and TRBJ1-5, is NAGVMQNPRHLVRRRGQEARLRCSPMKGHSHVYWYRQLPEEGLKFMVYLQKENIIDESGMPKERFSAEFPKEGPSILRIQQVVRGDSAAYFCASSPLLGGQPQHFGDGTRLSIL.

The rearrangement uses TRBV15 and TRBJ2-4; D gene ambiguous. This CDR3 is built from 13 residues. V was cut by 0 bases and J by 4 bases, with 4 bases left in between. Germline loops: CDR1 LNHNV, CDR2 YYDKDF (reference sequence). Written as DNA, the CDR3 is TGTGCCACCAGCAGAGATTCGAAAAACATTCAGTACTTC. It encodes CATSRDSKNIQYF.

This chain joins TRBV30 and TRBJ2-7, with a weak D call TRBD2 (6 bases). Per the germline V gene, CDR1 is GTSNPN and CDR2 is SVGIG (reference sequence). V was clipped by 4 bases and J by 3 bases, with 13 bases between them. The CDR3 is made up of 13 amino acids. The CDR3: CAWNQRADYEQYF. CDR3 sequence (DNA): TGTGCCTGGAACCAGCGGGCCGACTACGAGCAGTACTTC.

The rearrangement links TRBV5-1 to TRBJ2-7, with D hard to call. Germline-derived CDR1 and CDR2 are SGHRS and YFSETQ. Trimming shortened V by 4 bases and J by 12 bases, and 17 bases separated the two germline ends. The length of the CDR3 is 12 residues. CDR3 residues: CASSPAGIGLYF. In DNA, the CDR3 is TGCGCCAGCAGCCCGGCAGGCATTGGATTGTACTTC.

The V and J genes are TRBV11-1 and TRBJ1-6; D is unresolved. Germline lookup yields CDR1 SGHAT and CDR2 FQDESV (reference sequence). V shed 1 base and J shed 4 bases, with 8 bases lying between them. The CDR3 consists of 15 residues. The CDR3 nucleotides read TGTGCCAGCAGCTTAGGTTTCCCTTATAATTCACCCCTCCACTTT. It specifies CASSLGFPYNSPLHF. The full variable domain, rest sourced from reference TRBV11-1 and TRBJ1-6, is EAEVAQSPRYKITEKSQAVAFWCDPISGHATLYWYRQILGQGPELLVQFQDESVVDDSQLPKDRFSAERLKGVDSTLKIQPAELGDSAMYLCASSLGFPYNSPLHFGNGTRLTVT.

The genes are TRBV7-2 and TRBJ2-7, with 7 bases matching TRBD1. The CDR3 has 15 amino acids. V was clipped by 5 bases and J by 2 bases; unmatched bases: 9. Germline V gene sequence: CDR1 SGHTA, CDR2 FQGNSA. CDR3 loop: CASSPQQGMAYEQYF. The CDR3 coding sequence is TGTGCCAGCAGCCCACAACAGGGGATGGCCTACGAGCAGTACTTC.

At least ten counts were recorded for this clone. The V call is TRBV18, the J call TRBJ1-5, with no clear D. The CDR3 has 15 amino acids. Looked up from germline, CDR1 is KGHSH and CDR2 is LQKENI. Trimming took 6 bases from V and 1 from J, leaving 13 bases between them. In DNA, the CDR3 is TGTGCCAGCTCCCTCGACGGGATAAGCAATCAGCCCCAGCATTTT. Residues: CASSLDGISNQPQHF.

The rearrangement joins TRBV6-1 to TRBJ1-4; D is possibly TRBD1 (5 bases). Germline assignment: CDR1 MNHNS and CDR2 SASEGT. V lost 8 bases to trimming and J lost 7 bases, with 14 bases between them. CDR3 length: 13 residues. The CDR3 bases are TGTGCCAGCGGGGCTCGACTGGGTGAAAAACTGTTTTTT. Protein product: CASGARLGEKLFF.

The chain couples TRBV4-1 to TRBJ1-5; D ambiguous. Germline CDR1 is MGHRA and CDR2 is YSYEKL. CDR3 size: 14 residues. V shed 0 bases and J shed 6 bases, with 9 bases lying between them. CDR3 loop: CASSQDPGFQPQHF. For the CDR3, the DNA is TGCGCCAGCAGCCAAGATCCTGGGTTTCAGCCCCAGCATTTT.

This chain's CDR3 is CSVFDPSGNTIYF. Here the CDR3 DNA reads TGCAGCGTTTTTGACCCATCTGGAAACACCATATATTTT. The rearrangement joins TRBV29-1 to TRBJ1-3; D is unclear. Trimming cost V 5 bases and J 1 base, with 9 bases left between them. The germline V gene encodes CDR1 SQVTM and CDR2 ANQGSEA. This CDR3 region has 13 residues. Using reference TRBV29-1 and TRBJ1-3 for the parts outside the CDR3, the full variable domain is SAVISQKPSRDICQRGTSLTIQCQVDSQVTMMFWYRQQPGQSLTLIATANQGSEATYESGFVIDKFPISRPNLTFSTLTVSNMSPEDSSIYLCSVFDPSGNTIYFGEGSWLTVV.

The rearrangement uses TRBV19 and TRBJ2-3, with D unresolved. The CDR3 contains 16 residues. Germline CDR1 LNHDA, CDR2 SQIVND (reference sequence). Between the trimmed V and J ends, which lost 4 bases and 2 bases, there was a span of 16 bases. The CDR3 sequence is CASSSGPSPFTDTQYF. Here the CDR3 DNA reads TGTGCCAGTAGTAGTGGTCCTTCCCCCTTCACAGATACGCAGTATTTT.

The chain is built from TRBV28 and TRBJ2-7; 7 nucleotides agree with TRBD1. The CDR3 sequence is 14 residues long. V trimming: 2 bases; J trimming: 7 bases; junction bases outside the gene matches: 8. The V gene's germline CDR1 is MDHEN and CDR2 SYDVKM. The CDR3 loop is CASSLPGQWVEQYF. The CDR3 DNA follows: TGTGCCAGCAGTTTACCGGGACAGTGGGTTGAGCAGTACTTC.

V usage is TRBV5-1 and J usage is TRBJ1-3; no clear D. Trimming took off 1 base at V and 4 bases at J, with 12 bases between the two ends. This CDR3 has 15 amino acids. In germline, CDR1 is SGHRS, CDR2 YFSETQ. DNA for the CDR3: TGCGCCAGCAGCTTGTCTGGCTTGGGGGGAAACACCATATATTTT. This sequence encodes CASSLSGLGGNTIYF.

The chain employs TRBV9 and TRBJ1-2; weak D call: TRBD1 (6 bases). This CDR3 is 14 amino acids long. V was pared by 3 bases and J by 6 bases, with 15 bases between. Germline V gene lookup returns CDR1 SGDLS and CDR2 YYNGEE. In DNA, the CDR3 is TGTGCCAGCAGCGCTAGGGGCAGGGGAGATGGCTACACCTTC. Protein product: CASSARGRGDGYTF.

The V call is TRBV13, the J call TRBJ2-3; no firm D call. This CDR3 contains 12 residues. Germline CDR1 reads PRHDT; CDR2 reads FYEKMQ (reference sequence). Trimming took off 0 bases at V and 8 bases at J, with 6 bases between the two ends. Here the CDR3 reads CASSLGLGTQYF. The CDR3 DNA reads as TGTGCCAGCAGCTTAGGCCTAGGTACGCAGTATTTT.

This clone was counted only a few times. This sequence joins TRBV2 and TRBJ1-2; no clear D. The CDR3 is made up of 13 amino acids. Trimming took 3 bases from V and 4 from J, leaving 9 bases between them. Germline-derived CDR1 and CDR2 are SNHLY and FYNNEI. Written as DNA, the CDR3 is TGTGCCAGCAGTGAGGAGGGTGCCTATGGCTACACCTTC. It codes for CASSEEGAYGYTF. Drawing the rest from reference TRBV2 and TRBJ1-2, the complete variable domain is EPEVTQTPSHQVTQMGQEVILRCVPISNHLYFYWYRQILGQKVEFLVSFYNNEISEKSEIFDDQFSVERPDGSNFTLKIRSTKLEDSAMYFCASSEEGAYGYTFGSGTRLTVV.

The sample holds a few counts of this clone. The chain carries TRBV28 and TRBJ2-2, with 9 positions matching TRBD1. Germline-derived CDR1 and CDR2 are MDHEN and SYDVKM. CDR3 length: 16 amino acids. Trimming cost V 9 bases and J 6 bases; bases outside gene matches: 14. In DNA, the CDR3 is TGTGCCAGAAATATCAGGGACAGGGCGGTCTCCGGGGAGCTGTTTTTT. It yields the protein CARNIRDRAVSGELFF.

The CDR3 nucleotides are TGTGCCAGCAGTTACCGGGACAGACAGTCCGAGCAGTACTTC. It codes for CASSYRDRQSEQYF. The rearrangement links TRBV6-5 to TRBJ2-7; 7 nucleotides align to TRBD1. The junction had 7 bases not matched to a gene; V was cut back by 2 bases and J by 6 bases. Germline lookup yields CDR1 MNHEY and CDR2 SVGAGI. This CDR3 spans 14 amino acids.

The chain couples TRBV19 to TRBJ1-5; D possibly corresponds to TRBD1 (5 bases). Trimming removed 2 bases at V and 9 bases at J, with 20 bases between. The CDR3 extends over 16 amino acids. From germline, CDR1 is LNHDA and CDR2 SQIVND (reference sequence). The chain's CDR3 is CASSITPRQGGAPQHF. The CDR3 DNA reads TGTGCCAGTAGTATAACCCCCAGGCAGGGAGGAGCGCCCCAGCATTTT.

The chain has TRBV29-1 and TRBJ2-4; 9 nucleotides line up with TRBD1. The CDR3 is 12 residues long. V lost 6 bases to trimming and J lost 8 bases; unmatched junction nucleotides: 5. The V gene's germline CDR1 is SQVTM and CDR2 ANQGSEA. CDR3 region: CSVPDRGDIQYF. DNA for the CDR3: TGCAGCGTCCCGGACAGGGGTGACATTCAGTACTTC. Using reference TRBV29-1 and TRBJ2-4 for the parts outside the CDR3, the full variable domain is SAVISQKPSRDICQRGTSLTIQCQVDSQVTMMFWYRQQPGQSLTLIATANQGSEATYESGFVIDKFPISRPNLTFSTLTVSNMSPEDSSIYLCSVPDRGDIQYFGAGTRLSVL.

V gene TRBV18 combines with J gene TRBJ1-2, with D uncertain. Germline V gene sequence: CDR1 KGHSH, CDR2 LQKENI. CDR3 size: 14 residues. V shed 5 bases and J shed 0 bases, with 10 bases lying between them. The DNA of the CDR3 is TGTGCCAGCTCATCAAGCGGAACTAACTATGGCTACACCTTC. It translates to CASSSSGTNYGYTF.

The CDR3 reads CASSLSPTRRTEAFF. CDR3 sequence (DNA): TGTGCCAGCAGCTTAAGCCCGACACGGAGGACTGAAGCTTTCTTT. The chain uses TRBV7-2 and TRBJ1-1; D not resolved. The germline V gene encodes CDR1 SGHTA and CDR2 FQGNSA. With 2 bases removed from V and 5 bases from J, the gap between germline ends came to 15 bases. CDR3 size: 15 residues.

The chain employs TRBV10-2 and TRBJ1-1; D gene uncertain. The CDR3 spans 14 residues. V gave up 3 bases and J gave up 8 bases, with 16 bases separating them. Germline CDR1 is WSHSY and CDR2 is SAAADI. The CDR3, as DNA: TGCGCCAGCAGTGATGGGCGGACGGTGGCAGAAGCTTTCTTT. Translated: CASSDGRTVAEAFF.

The sample holds a few counts of this clone. The V call is TRBV10-2, the J call TRBJ1-2, with D maybe TRBD1 (6 bases). The germline gives CDR1 WSHSY, CDR2 SAAADI. V lost 6 bases and J 5 bases, leaving 16 bases between the germline ends. The CDR3 length is 14 residues. The chain's CDR3 is CASSEDSLLYGYTF. The CDR3 DNA is TGCGCCAGCAGCGAGGACAGCCTTCTATATGGCTACACCTTC.

This rearrangement joins TRBV18 to TRBJ1-5, with D maybe TRBD1 (5 bases). The germline V and J ends were trimmed by 4 bases and 5 bases, with 9 bases remaining between them. Germline V CDR1 and CDR2: KGHSH, LQKENI. The CDR3 is 13 residues long. For the CDR3, the DNA is TGTGCCAGCTCACGCACGGGGGATCAGCCCCAGCATTTT. Protein: CASSRTGDQPQHF.

The rearrangement links TRBV6-6 to TRBJ2-3, with 7 positions matching TRBD2. CDR3 length equals 15 residues. With V trimmed by 7 bases and J by 7 bases, 14 bases remained unmatched. Germline-derived CDR1 and CDR2 are MNHNY and SVGAGI (reference sequence). The CDR3 sequence is CASNPLGRGGYTQYF. As DNA, the CDR3 is TGTGCCAGCAACCCCCTGGGGAGGGGCGGGTATACGCAGTATTTT.

The genes are TRBV5-1 and TRBJ2-3, with 13 bases that match TRBD2. V shed 4 bases, J shed 8 bases, and the junction held 10 bases outside the gene matches. Germline CDR1 is SGHRS and CDR2 is YFSETQ. This CDR3 is 16 amino acids long. CDR3 bases: TGCGCCAGCAGCACGGGGACTAGCGGGGACCGAGGTACGCAGTATTTT. This translates into CASSTGTSGDRGTQYF. The full variable domain, rest sourced from reference TRBV5-1 and TRBJ2-3, is KAGVTQTPRYLIKTRGQQVTLSCSPISGHRSVSWYQQTPGQGLQFLFEYFSETQRNKGNFPGRFSGRQFSNSRSEMNVSTLELGDSALYLCASSTGTSGDRGTQYFGPGTRLTVL.

J is TRBJ2-3 and V is TRBV29-1; D is possibly TRBD1 (5 bases). V was shortened by 6 bases and J by 1 base, with 11 bases between the two germline ends. This CDR3 has 13 residues. Germline CDR1 SQVTM, CDR2 ANQGSEA. This chain's CDR3 is CSVGVLGTDTQYF. The DNA of the CDR3 is TGCAGCGTAGGGGTCTTGGGCACAGATACGCAGTATTTT.

The rearrangement uses TRBV7-8 and TRBJ1-1; D is ambiguous. The CDR3 contains 15 residues. Germline lookup yields CDR1 SGHVS and CDR2 FQNEAQ. The germline V and J ends were trimmed by 3 bases and 4 bases, with 15 bases remaining between them. CDR3 region: CASSFGVFLGTEAFF. CDR3 sequence (DNA): TGTGCCAGCAGCTTCGGGGTCTTCTTGGGCACTGAAGCTTTCTTT.

Only one count was recorded for this clone. The DNA of the CDR3 is TGTGCCAGCAGAGCAGGGGGCGCGGGCTATGGCTACACCTTC. Amino acid sequence: CASRAGGAGYGYTF. V is TRBV10-3 and J is TRBJ1-2; 8 bases agree with TRBD1. The junction had 11 bases not matched to a gene; V was cut back by 10 bases and J by 4 bases. The CDR3 has 14 amino acids. Germline V gene lookup returns CDR1 ENHRY and CDR2 SYGVKD.